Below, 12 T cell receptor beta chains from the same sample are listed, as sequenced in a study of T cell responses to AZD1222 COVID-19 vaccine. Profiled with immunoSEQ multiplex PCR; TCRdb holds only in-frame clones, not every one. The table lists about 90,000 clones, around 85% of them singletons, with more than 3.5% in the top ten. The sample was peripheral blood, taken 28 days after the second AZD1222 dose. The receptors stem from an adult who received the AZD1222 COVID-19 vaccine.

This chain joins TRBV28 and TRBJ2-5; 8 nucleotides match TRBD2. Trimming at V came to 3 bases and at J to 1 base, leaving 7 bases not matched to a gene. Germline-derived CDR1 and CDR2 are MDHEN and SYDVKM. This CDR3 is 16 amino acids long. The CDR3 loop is CASSLGLAGTQETQYF. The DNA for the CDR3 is TGTGCCAGCAGTTTGGGGCTAGCGGGCACCCAAGAGACCCAGTACTTC. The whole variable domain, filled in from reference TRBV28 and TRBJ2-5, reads DVKVTQSSRYLVKRTGEKVFLECVQDMDHENMFWYRQDPGLGLRLIYFSYDVKMKEKGDIPEGYSVSREKKERFSLILESASTNQTSMYLCASSLGLAGTQETQYFGPGTRLLVL.

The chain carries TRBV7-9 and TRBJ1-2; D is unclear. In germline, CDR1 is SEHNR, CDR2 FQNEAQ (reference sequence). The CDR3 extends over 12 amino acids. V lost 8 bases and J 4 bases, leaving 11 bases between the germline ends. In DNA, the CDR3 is TGTGCCAGCGGCTGGGCGGGCTATGGCTACACCTTC. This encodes CASGWAGYGYTF.

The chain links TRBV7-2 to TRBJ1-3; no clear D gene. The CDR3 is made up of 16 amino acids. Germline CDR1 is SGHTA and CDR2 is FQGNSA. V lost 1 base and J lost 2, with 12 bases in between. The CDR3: CASSLGNRGTGNTIYF. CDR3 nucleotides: TGTGCCAGCAGCTTAGGCAATCGGGGAACTGGAAACACCATATATTTT.

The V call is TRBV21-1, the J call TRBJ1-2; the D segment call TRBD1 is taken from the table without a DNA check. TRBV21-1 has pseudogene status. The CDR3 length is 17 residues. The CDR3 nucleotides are TGTGCCAGCAGCAAAGGCTCAGGGGGCGCTGACCACTATGGCTACACCTTC. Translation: CASSKGSGGADHYGYTF.

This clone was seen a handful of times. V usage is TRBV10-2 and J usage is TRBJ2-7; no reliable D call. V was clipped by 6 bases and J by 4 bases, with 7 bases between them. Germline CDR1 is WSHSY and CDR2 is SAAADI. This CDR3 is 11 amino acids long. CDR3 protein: CASSHQYEQYF. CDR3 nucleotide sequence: TGCGCCAGCAGCCACCAATACGAGCAGTACTTC.

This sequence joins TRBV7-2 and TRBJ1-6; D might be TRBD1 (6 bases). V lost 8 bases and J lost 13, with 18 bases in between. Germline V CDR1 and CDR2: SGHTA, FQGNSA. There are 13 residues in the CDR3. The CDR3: CASSPGTRAPLHF. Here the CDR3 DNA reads TGTGCCAGCTCGCCCGGGACAAGGGCTCCCCTCCACTTT.

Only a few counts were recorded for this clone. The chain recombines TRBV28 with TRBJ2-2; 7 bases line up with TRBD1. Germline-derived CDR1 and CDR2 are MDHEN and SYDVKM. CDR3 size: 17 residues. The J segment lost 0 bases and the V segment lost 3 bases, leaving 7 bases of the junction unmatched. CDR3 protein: CASSFPWTGPNTGELFF. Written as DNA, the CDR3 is TGTGCCAGCAGTTTCCCTTGGACAGGCCCGAACACCGGGGAGCTGTTTTTT.

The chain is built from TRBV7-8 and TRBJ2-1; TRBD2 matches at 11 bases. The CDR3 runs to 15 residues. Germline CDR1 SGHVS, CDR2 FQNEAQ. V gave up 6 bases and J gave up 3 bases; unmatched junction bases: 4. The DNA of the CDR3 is TGTGCCAGCAGGCCTCTAGCGGGGGGCTACAATGAGCAGTTCTTC. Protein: CASRPLAGGYNEQFF.

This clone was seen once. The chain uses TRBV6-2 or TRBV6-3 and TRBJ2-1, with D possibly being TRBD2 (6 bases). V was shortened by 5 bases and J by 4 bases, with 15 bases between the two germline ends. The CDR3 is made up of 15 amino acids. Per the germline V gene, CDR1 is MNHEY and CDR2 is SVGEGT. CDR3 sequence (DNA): TGTGCCAGCAGTAGAATAGCGGAACCATACAATGAGCAGTTCTTC. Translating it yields CASSRIAEPYNEQFF.

For the CDR3, the DNA is TGTGCCACCAGCAGAGAGTCCTCTGGGGCCAACGTCCTGACTTTC. The encoded protein is CATSRESSGANVLTF. This sequence joins TRBV15 and TRBJ2-6; D gene uncertain. Trimming removed 0 bases at V and 0 bases at J, with 3 bases between. Germline CDR1 LNHNV, CDR2 YYDKDF (reference sequence). This CDR3 is built from 15 residues. The full variable domain, with the rest looked up from reference TRBV15 and TRBJ2-6, is DAMVIQNPRYQVTQFGKPVTLSCSQTLNHNVMYWYQQKSSQAPKLLFHYYDKDFNNEADTPDNFQSRRPNTSFCFLDIRSPGLGDTAMYLCATSRESSGANVLTFGAGSRLTVL.

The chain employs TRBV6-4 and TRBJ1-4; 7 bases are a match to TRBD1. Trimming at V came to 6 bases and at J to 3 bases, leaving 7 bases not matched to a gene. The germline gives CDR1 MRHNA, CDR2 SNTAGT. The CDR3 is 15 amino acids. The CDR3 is CASRPQGGPNEKLFF. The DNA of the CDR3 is TGTGCCAGCAGACCCCAAGGGGGCCCTAATGAAAAACTGTTTTTT.

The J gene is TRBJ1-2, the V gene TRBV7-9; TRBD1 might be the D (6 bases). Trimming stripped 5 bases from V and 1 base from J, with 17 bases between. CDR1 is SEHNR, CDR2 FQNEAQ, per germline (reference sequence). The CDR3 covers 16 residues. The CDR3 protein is CASSQKRTENNYGYTF. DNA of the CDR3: TGTGCCAGCAGCCAGAAACGGACAGAGAATAACTATGGCTACACCTTC.